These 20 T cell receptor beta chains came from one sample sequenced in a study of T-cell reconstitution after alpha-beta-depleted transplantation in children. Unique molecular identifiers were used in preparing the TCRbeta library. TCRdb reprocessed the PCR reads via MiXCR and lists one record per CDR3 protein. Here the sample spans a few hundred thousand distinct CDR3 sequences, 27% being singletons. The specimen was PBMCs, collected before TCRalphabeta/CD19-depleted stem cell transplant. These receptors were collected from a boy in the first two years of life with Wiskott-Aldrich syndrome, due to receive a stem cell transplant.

CDR3 bases: TGTGCCACCAGTGACCCCCAACTAGCGGGAGGACTTTCAGATACGCAGTATTTT. It specifies CATSDPQLAGGLSDTQYF. The genes are TRBV24-1 and TRBJ2-3; TRBD2 matches 12 bases. This CDR3 contains 18 residues. V shed 4 bases and J 4 bases; nucleotides not matched to a gene: 11. Germline lookup yields CDR1 KGHDR and CDR2 SFDVKD.

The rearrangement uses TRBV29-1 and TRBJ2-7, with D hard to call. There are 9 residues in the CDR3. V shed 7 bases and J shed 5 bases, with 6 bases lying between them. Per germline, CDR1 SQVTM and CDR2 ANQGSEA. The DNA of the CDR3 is TGCAGCGATGTTAACGAGCAGTACTTC. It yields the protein CSDVNEQYF.

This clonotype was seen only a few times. This CDR3 reads CASSIWKLAGKPYEQYF. Here the CDR3 DNA reads TGCGCCAGCAGCATCTGGAAATTAGCGGGGAAACCCTACGAGCAGTACTTC. V and J are TRBV5-1 and TRBJ2-7; TRBD2 aligns across 8 bases. Germline loops: CDR1 SGHRS, CDR2 YFSETQ. The CDR3 has 17 residues. The J segment lost 2 bases and the V segment lost 4 bases, leaving 14 bases of the junction unmatched. The full variable domain, completed using reference TRBV5-1 and TRBJ2-7, is KAGVTQTPRYLIKTRGQQVTLSCSPISGHRSVSWYQQTPGQGLQFLFEYFSETQRNKGNFPGRFSGRQFSNSRSEMNVSTLELGDSALYLCASSIWKLAGKPYEQYFGPGTRLTVT.

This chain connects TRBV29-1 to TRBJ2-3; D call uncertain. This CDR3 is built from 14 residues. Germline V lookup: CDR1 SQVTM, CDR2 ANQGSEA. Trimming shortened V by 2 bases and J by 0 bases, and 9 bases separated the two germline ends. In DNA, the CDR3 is TGCAGCGTTGAATCCCGAAGAAGCACAGATACGCAGTATTTT. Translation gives CSVESRRSTDTQYF.

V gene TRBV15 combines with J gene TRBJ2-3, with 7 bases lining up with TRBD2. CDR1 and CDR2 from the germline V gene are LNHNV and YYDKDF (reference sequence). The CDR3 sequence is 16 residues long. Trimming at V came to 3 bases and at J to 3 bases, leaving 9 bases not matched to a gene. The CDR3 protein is CATSRTSSGLTDTQYF. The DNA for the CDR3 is TGTGCCACCAGCAGGACTAGCAGTGGATTAACAGATACGCAGTATTTT.

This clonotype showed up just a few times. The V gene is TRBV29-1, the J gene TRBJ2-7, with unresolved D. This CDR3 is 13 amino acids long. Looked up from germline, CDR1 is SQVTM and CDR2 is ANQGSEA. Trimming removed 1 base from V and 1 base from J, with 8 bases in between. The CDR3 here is CSVEATGSYEQYF. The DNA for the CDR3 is TGCAGCGTTGAAGCAACTGGGTCCTACGAGCAGTACTTC.

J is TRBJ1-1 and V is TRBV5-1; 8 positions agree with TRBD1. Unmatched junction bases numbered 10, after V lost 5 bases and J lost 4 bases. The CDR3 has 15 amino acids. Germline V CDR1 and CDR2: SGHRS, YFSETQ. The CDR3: CASRQGGVVGTEAFF. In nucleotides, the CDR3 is TGCGCCAGCAGACAGGGGGGAGTGGTAGGCACTGAAGCTTTCTTT.

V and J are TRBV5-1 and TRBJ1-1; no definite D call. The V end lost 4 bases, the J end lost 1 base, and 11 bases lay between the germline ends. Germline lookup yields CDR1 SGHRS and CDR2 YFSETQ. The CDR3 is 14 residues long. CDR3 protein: CASSLGRTNTEAFF. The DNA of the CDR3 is TGCGCCAGCAGCCTAGGACGGACGAACACTGAAGCTTTCTTT.

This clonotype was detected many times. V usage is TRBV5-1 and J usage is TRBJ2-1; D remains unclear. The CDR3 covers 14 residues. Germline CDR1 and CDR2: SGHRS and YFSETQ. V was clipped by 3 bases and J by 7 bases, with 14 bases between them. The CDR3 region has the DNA TGCGCCAGCAGCTCGTATGGGGTTGGGAATGAGCAGTTCTTC. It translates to CASSSYGVGNEQFF.

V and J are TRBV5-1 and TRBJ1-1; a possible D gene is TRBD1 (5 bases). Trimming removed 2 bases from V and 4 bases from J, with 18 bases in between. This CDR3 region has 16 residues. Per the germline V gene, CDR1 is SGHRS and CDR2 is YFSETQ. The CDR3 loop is CASSFAGAGQFTEAFF. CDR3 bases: TGCGCCAGCAGCTTCGCTGGGGCAGGGCAGTTCACTGAAGCTTTCTTT.

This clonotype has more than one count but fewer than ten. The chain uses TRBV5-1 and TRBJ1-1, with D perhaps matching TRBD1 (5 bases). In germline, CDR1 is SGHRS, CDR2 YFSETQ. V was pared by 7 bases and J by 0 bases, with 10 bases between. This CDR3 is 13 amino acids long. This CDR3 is CASRDGMNTEAFF. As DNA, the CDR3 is TGCGCCAGCCGGGACGGGATGAACACTGAAGCTTTCTTT.

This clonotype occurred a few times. The CDR3 DNA reads TGTGCCACCAGTGATCAGACGGGGCCGAGGGGTGAGCAGTTCTTC. Residues: CATSDQTGPRGEQFF. This chain links TRBV24-1 with TRBJ2-1; the D call may be TRBD1 or TRBD2 (5 bases each). Looked up from germline, CDR1 is KGHDR and CDR2 is SFDVKD. The CDR3 is made up of 15 amino acids. Trimming stripped 3 bases from V and 9 bases from J, with 17 bases between.

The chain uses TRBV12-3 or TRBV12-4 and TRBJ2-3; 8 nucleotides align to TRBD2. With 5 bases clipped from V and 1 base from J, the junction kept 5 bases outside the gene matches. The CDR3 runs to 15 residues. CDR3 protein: CASSQAGAGTDTQYF. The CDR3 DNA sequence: TGTGCCAGCAGTCAAGCGGGAGCTGGCACAGATACGCAGTATTTT.

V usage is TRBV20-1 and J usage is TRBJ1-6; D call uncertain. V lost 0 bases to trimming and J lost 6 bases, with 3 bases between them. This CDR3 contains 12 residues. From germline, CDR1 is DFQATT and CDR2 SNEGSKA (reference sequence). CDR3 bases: TGCAGTGCTAGAGATCGTAATTCACCCCTCCACTTT. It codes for CSARDRNSPLHF.

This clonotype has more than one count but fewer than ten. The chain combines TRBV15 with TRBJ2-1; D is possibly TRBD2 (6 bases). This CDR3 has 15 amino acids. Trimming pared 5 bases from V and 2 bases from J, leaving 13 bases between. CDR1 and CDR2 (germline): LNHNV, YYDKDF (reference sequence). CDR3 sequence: CATSDYGGAYNEQFF. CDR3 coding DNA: TGTGCCACCAGCGATTATGGAGGGGCCTACAATGAGCAGTTCTTC.

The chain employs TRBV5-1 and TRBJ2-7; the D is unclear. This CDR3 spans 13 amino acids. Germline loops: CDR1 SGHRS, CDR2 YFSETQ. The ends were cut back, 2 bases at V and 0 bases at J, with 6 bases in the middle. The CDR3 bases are TGCGCCAGCAGCTTCGCTCGCTCCTACGAGCAGTACTTC. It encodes CASSFARSYEQYF.

CDR3 in amino acids: CASSLAGGTGVTIYF. CDR3 in DNA: TGTGCCAGCAGTTTAGCGGGAGGGACCGGAGTCACCATATATTTT. V gene TRBV12-3 or TRBV12-4 combines with J gene TRBJ1-3; a weak D match, TRBD1 (5 bases). The length of the CDR3 is 15 residues. Trimming stripped 0 bases from V and 9 bases from J, with 15 bases between.

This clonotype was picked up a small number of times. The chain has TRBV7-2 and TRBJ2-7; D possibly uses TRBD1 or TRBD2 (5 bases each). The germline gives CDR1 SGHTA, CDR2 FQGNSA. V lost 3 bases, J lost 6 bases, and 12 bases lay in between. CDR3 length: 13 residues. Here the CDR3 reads CASSFRAGTEQYF. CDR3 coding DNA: TGTGCCAGCAGCTTTCGAGCAGGGACCGAGCAGTACTTC.

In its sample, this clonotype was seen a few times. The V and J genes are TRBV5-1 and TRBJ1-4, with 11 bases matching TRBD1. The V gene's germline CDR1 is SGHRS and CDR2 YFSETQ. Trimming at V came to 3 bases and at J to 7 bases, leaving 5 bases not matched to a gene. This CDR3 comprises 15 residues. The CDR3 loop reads CASSYGQGAGEKLFF. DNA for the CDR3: TGCGCCAGCAGCTATGGACAGGGGGCCGGTGAAAAACTGTTTTTT.

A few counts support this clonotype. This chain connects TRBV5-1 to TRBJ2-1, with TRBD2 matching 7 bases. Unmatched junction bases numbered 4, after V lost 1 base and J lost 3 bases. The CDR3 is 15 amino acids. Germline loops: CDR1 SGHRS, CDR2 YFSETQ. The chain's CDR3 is CASSLTGGFYNEQFF. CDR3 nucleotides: TGCGCCAGCAGCTTGACGGGAGGTTTCTACAATGAGCAGTTCTTC.